A selection of T cell receptor beta chains follows, all from one sample in a study of blood T cell repertoires in COVID-19. Sequencing used immunoSEQ multiplex PCR; TCRdb keeps in-frame clones, though not all of them. The data show approximately 140,000 clones, roughly 84% seen once. Input material: PBMCs or T cells enriched from blood (not recorded which). The source is a man in his fifties or sixties in a cohort exposed to, infected with or recovered from COVID-19 (not recorded which). Both conserved end residues are part of each CDR3. D genes are given only for firm matches. Only part of the rows carry a size: once, few, many, or a class if the clone is expanded.

d_call,clone_size,v_call,j_call,cdr3_nt,cdr3_aa
-,-,TRBV6-5,TRBJ2-7,TGTGCCAGCAGTTATGAAGGGGTCGGCTCCTACGAGCAGTACTTC,CASSYEGVGSYEQYF
-,-,TRBV6-2/TRBV6-3,TRBJ1-6,TGTGCCAGCAGTTCCCCAGAGGGACTCTCCGGCAATTCACCCCTCCACTTT,CASSSPEGLSGNSPLHF
-,-,TRBV10-2,TRBJ1-2,TGCGCCAGCAGTGAGTCCTGGCCCTATGGCTACACCTTC,CASSESWPYGYTF
TRBD1,-,TRBV4-1,TRBJ1-2,TGCGCCAGCAGCCAAGATCGGAAGGGGGCAAGTAATGGCTACACCTTC,CASSQDRKGASNGYTF
TRBD1,-,TRBV10-3,TRBJ2-7,TGTGCCATCAGTGAGGCGGGGACAGGGTACGAGCAGTACTTC,CAISEAGTGYEQYF
TRBD2,-,TRBV5-1,TRBJ2-1,TGCGCCAGCAGCTTGACTAGCGGGAGTTATCGTAATGAGCAGTTCTTC,CASSLTSGSYRNEQFF
-,-,TRBV7-9,TRBJ1-5,TGTGCCAGCAGCTTAGACACCCTAGGGAGTCAGCCCCAGCATTTT,CASSLDTLGSQPQHF
-,-,TRBV7-2,TRBJ1-5,TGTGCCAGCAGCTTAGCGAACAGTCAGCCCCAGCATTTT,CASSLANSQPQHF
TRBD1,-,TRBV7-9,TRBJ1-4,TGTGCCAGCAGCCAAAACAGGGGGCCGGCTGAAAAACTGTTTTTT,CASSQNRGPAEKLFF
TRBD2,-,TRBV19,TRBJ2-7,TGTGCCAGTAGTGGGACTAGCGGGACCTCGGGGCAGTACTTC,CASSGTSGTSGQYF
-,-,TRBV19,TRBJ2-7,TGTGCCAGTAGTATAAGACTAGTAGGCTACGAGCAGTACTTC,CASSIRLVGYEQYF
-,-,TRBV2,TRBJ2-3,TGTGCCAGCAGTGAAATGGGGGGTACAGATACGCAGTATTTT,CASSEMGGTDTQYF
-,-,TRBV18,TRBJ1-2,TGTGCCAGCTCGGCCCCGGGGGAAGGCTACACCTTC,CASSAPGEGYTF
-,few,TRBV3-1/TRBV3-2,TRBJ1-2,TGTGCCAGCAGCCATCTCCCAACAGACGAGCTTGGCTACACCTTC,CASSHLPTDELGYTF
-,-,TRBV11-2,TRBJ1-6,TGTGCCAGCAGCTTCAGCTATAATTCACCCCTCCACTTT,CASSFSYNSPLHF
-,-,TRBV5-4,TRBJ2-3,TGTGCCAGCAGCTTGAGGTCCAGGACTAGCACAGATACGCAGTATTTT,CASSLRSRTSTDTQYF
TRBD1,-,TRBV5-1,TRBJ2-1,TGCGCCAGCAGCGCGCGGGACAGGAGCTCCTACAATGAGCAGTTCTTC,CASSARDRSSYNEQFF
-,few,TRBV15,TRBJ2-2,TGTGCCACCGGGAATCGGGGTCCCGGGGAGCTGTTTTTT,CATGNRGPGELFF
TRBD2,-,TRBV4-3,TRBJ2-3,TGCGCCAGCAGCCAAGAAGGTAAGCGGGGGGGCCTGACAGATACGCAGTATTTT,CASSQEGKRGGLTDTQYF
-,-,TRBV2,TRBJ2-2,TGTGCCAGCAGGCGGGGGCCCCACACCGGGGAGCTGTTTTTT,CASRRGPHTGELFF
TRBD1,-,TRBV6-1,TRBJ1-4,TGTGCCAGCAGTTGGCACAGGGGCGAAAAACTGTTTTTT,CASSWHRGEKLFF
-,-,TRBV3-1/TRBV3-2,TRBJ1-2,TGTGCCAGCAGCCAAGTAACTAACTATGGCTACACCTTC,CASSQVTNYGYTF
TRBD1,-,TRBV11-2,TRBJ1-3,TGTGCCAGCAGCTTAGCCCCAGGGGGCGGTGGAAACACCATATATTTT,CASSLAPGGGGNTIYF
-,-,TRBV5-1,TRBJ1-2,TGCGCCAGCAGCTTGGTTGCGGGCTCGGATGGCTACACCTTC,CASSLVAGSDGYTF
-,once,TRBV9,TRBJ1-1,TGTGCCAGCAGCCTACAGCTTAACACTGAAGCTTTCTTT,CASSLQLNTEAFF
-,-,TRBV6-4,TRBJ2-1,TGTGCCAGCAGTGACTCGGGGGGGGCTCCGCACAATGAGCAGTTCTTC,CASSDSGGAPHNEQFF